What follows are 17 T cell receptor beta chains derived from one specimen sequenced in a study of CD8+ T cells in alopecia areata. As the sequencing template, cDNA was produced by extracting RNA and reverse transcribing it. Clones were read by immunoSEQ multiplex PCR, and TCRdb kept only the in-frame ones, dropping some. Here the sample spans about 270,000 clones, over 45% being singletons. Specified treatment: oral pan-JAK inhibitor, 5-10 mg twice daily. This specimen consisted of CD4+ T cells sorted from blood, obtained around week 53, from a patient treated with tofacitinib. The source of these receptors is a human donor with alopecia areata.

This sequence joins TRBV7-2 and TRBJ2-7; D possibly corresponds to TRBD2 (6 bases). Germline-derived CDR1 and CDR2 are SGHTA and FQGNSA. This CDR3 contains 16 residues. V gave up 3 bases and J gave up 2 bases, with 17 bases separating them. The CDR3 reads CASSFGGPGFAYEQYF. The DNA for the CDR3 is TGTGCCAGCAGCTTCGGGGGACCGGGATTCGCCTACGAGCAGTACTTC.

The CDR3 nucleotides are TGTGCCAGCAGCCCGGGGACCATCCCTAACTATGGCTACACCTTC. The encoded protein is CASSPGTIPNYGYTF. The chain links TRBV6-1 to TRBJ1-2; TRBD1 is a possible D gene (5 bases). The CDR3 extends over 15 amino acids. Germline V lookup: CDR1 MNHNS, CDR2 SASEGT. V dropped 6 bases and J dropped 0 bases, with 14 bases sitting between them.

The CDR3 protein is CASSRDLGYTF. The DNA of the CDR3 is TGTGCCAGCAGTCGGGACCTGGGCTACACCTTC. The chain joins TRBV9 to TRBJ1-2; perhaps TRBD1 as D (5 bases). Trimming removed 5 bases at V and 8 bases at J, with 10 bases between. This CDR3 comprises 11 residues. The germline V gene has CDR1 SGDLS and CDR2 YYNGEE.

The V and J genes are TRBV30 and TRBJ1-2; 7 positions match TRBD1. Unmatched junction bases numbered 8, after V lost 2 bases and J lost 8 bases. Germline V CDR1 and CDR2: GTSNPN, SVGIG (reference sequence). This CDR3 comprises 13 residues. This CDR3 reads CAWSRDRASGYTF. DNA for the CDR3: TGTGCCTGGAGTCGGGACAGAGCAAGCGGCTACACCTTC.

The chain uses TRBV5-4 and TRBJ1-1; D is unclear. The V and J ends lost 0 bases and 3 bases respectively, with 3 bases between them. The CDR3 has 12 residues. Germline-derived CDR1 and CDR2 are SGHNT and YYREEE (reference sequence). CDR3 residues: CASSLVDTEAFF. Written as DNA, the CDR3 is TGTGCCAGCAGCTTGGTGGACACTGAAGCTTTCTTT.

The table lists this clone with a few counts. The V gene is TRBV30, the J gene TRBJ1-2; D gene unclear. The V end lost 7 bases, the J end lost 6 bases, and 12 bases lay between the germline ends. This CDR3 has 11 amino acids. Germline CDR1 reads GTSNPN; CDR2 reads SVGIG (reference sequence). The CDR3 bases are TGTGCCTTCTACACGGGGAATGGCTACACCTTC. Translated: CAFYTGNGYTF.

The chain combines TRBV5-4 with TRBJ2-5, with D unresolved. The CDR3 is made up of 13 amino acids. V was pared by 5 bases and J by 1 base, with 9 bases between. Germline lookup yields CDR1 SGHNT and CDR2 YYREEE (reference sequence). This chain's CDR3 is CASSAKGQETQYF. As DNA, the CDR3 is TGTGCCAGCAGTGCTAAGGGCCAAGAGACCCAGTACTTC.

CDR3 nucleotide sequence: TGTGCCAGCATCAACAGGGATAATGAAAAACTGTTTTTT. Protein sequence: CASINRDNEKLFF. The rearrangement uses TRBV7-9 and TRBJ1-4, with D possibly being TRBD1 (6 bases). Trimming pared 7 bases from V and 4 bases from J, leaving 10 bases between. Germline lookup yields CDR1 SEHNR and CDR2 FQNEAQ (reference sequence). This CDR3 has 13 residues. The full variable domain, completed using reference TRBV7-9 and TRBJ1-4, is DTGVSQNPRHKITKRGQNVTFRCDPISEHNRLYWYRQTLGQGPEFLTYFQNEAQLEKSRLLSDRFSAERPKGSFSTLEIQRTEQGDSAMYLCASINRDNEKLFFGSGTQLSVL.

The chain combines TRBV13 with TRBJ2-5; D call uncertain. CDR1 PRHDT and CDR2 FYEKMQ come from the germline V gene (reference sequence). The V and J ends lost 5 bases and 2 bases respectively, with 15 bases between them. The CDR3 is 15 residues long. CDR3 loop: CASSQSAFRQETQYF. Written as DNA, the CDR3 is TGTGCCAGCAGCCAATCAGCATTTCGTCAAGAGACCCAGTACTTC.

The V and J genes are TRBV27 and TRBJ1-1; a weak D match, TRBD1 (5 bases). V was pared by 3 bases and J by 4 bases, with 9 bases between. The CDR3 has 13 amino acids. Germline-derived CDR1 and CDR2 are MNHEY and SMNVEV (reference sequence). CDR3 loop: CASSFGRGTEAFF. CDR3 nucleotides: TGTGCCAGCAGTTTTGGTAGGGGCACTGAAGCTTTCTTT.

The chain carries TRBV19 and TRBJ2-7, with TRBD1 identical over 9 bases. The CDR3 is 13 amino acids. Germline CDR1 reads LNHDA; CDR2 reads SQIVND (reference sequence). The V gene end was trimmed by 5 bases and the J gene end by 2 bases; junction bases not matched to a gene: 1. The CDR3 loop reads CASSHRGPYEQYF. DNA of the CDR3: TGTGCCAGTAGTCACAGGGGGCCCTACGAGCAGTACTTC.

V and J are TRBV5-1 and TRBJ1-1; 8 bases match TRBD1. This CDR3 has 15 amino acids. Germline-derived CDR1 and CDR2 are SGHRS and YFSETQ. The J segment lost 5 bases and the V segment lost 4 bases, leaving 10 bases of the junction unmatched. Here the CDR3 DNA reads TGCGCCAGCAGCACACCAGGGGGCGCAGGAACTGAAGCTTTCTTT. Translation gives CASSTPGGAGTEAFF.

The CDR3 coding sequence is TGCACCAGCAGCCAGGCGGGGGCGGCAGATACGCAGTATTTT. Its protein is CTSSQAGAADTQYF. This rearrangement joins TRBV1 to TRBJ2-3; TRBD2, the table's D call, lacks a check against the DNA. TRBV1 is a known pseudogene. The CDR3 is made up of 14 amino acids.

This chain links TRBV29-1 with TRBJ2-1; TRBD2 matches 8 bases. This CDR3 spans 13 amino acids. The V and J ends lost 3 bases and 2 bases, in that order; junction bases with no gene match: 0. Germline lookup yields CDR1 SQVTM and CDR2 ANQGSEA. The CDR3 is CSVDGGAYNEQFF. The CDR3 DNA is TGCAGCGTTGACGGGGGGGCCTACAATGAGCAGTTCTTC.

This clone was seen more than once but under ten times. The gene calls are TRBV14 and TRBJ1-1; 9 bases align to TRBD1. V lost 5 bases and J lost 5; bases outside the gene matches: 9. The CDR3 loop spans 15 amino acids. Looked up from germline, CDR1 is SGHDN and CDR2 is FVKESK. CDR3 nucleotide sequence: TGTGCCAGCAGCTCCCAGGGGACAGGGAGTACTGAAGCTTTCTTT. Encoded protein: CASSSQGTGSTEAFF.

The chain combines TRBV6-1 with TRBJ1-6, with 7 bases fitting TRBD1. V lost 1 base, J lost 9 bases, and 3 bases stayed unmatched. Germline V lookup: CDR1 MNHNS, CDR2 SASEGT. The CDR3 spans 14 residues. CDR3 DNA: TGTGCCAGCAGTGAAGTGGGACAGTTTTCACCCCTCCACTTT. This encodes CASSEVGQFSPLHF.

The genes are TRBV11-2 and TRBJ1-2, with D perhaps matching TRBD1 (6 bases). CDR3 length equals 14 residues. V was trimmed by 6 bases and J by 4 bases, leaving 15 bases between them. CDR1 and CDR2 (germline): SGHAT, FQNNGV. The CDR3 is CASRHLDSLYGYTF. The CDR3 DNA reads as TGTGCCAGCAGACACTTGGACAGCCTCTATGGCTACACCTTC.